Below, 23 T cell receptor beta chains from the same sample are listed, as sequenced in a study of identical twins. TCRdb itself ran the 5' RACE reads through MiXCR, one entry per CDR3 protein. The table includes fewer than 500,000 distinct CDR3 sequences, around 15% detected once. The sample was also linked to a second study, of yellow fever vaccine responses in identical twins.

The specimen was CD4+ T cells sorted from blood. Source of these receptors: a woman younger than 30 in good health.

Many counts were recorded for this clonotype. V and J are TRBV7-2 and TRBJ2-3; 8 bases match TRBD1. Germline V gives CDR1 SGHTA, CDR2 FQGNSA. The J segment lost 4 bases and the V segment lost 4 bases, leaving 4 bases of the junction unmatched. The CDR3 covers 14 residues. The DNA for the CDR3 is TGTGCCAGCAGCTCAGGACAGGGAGCAGATACGCAGTATTTT. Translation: CASSSGQGADTQYF.

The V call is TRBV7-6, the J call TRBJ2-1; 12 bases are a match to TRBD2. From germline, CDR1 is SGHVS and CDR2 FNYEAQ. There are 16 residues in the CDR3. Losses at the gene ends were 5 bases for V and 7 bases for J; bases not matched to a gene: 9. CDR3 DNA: TGTGCCAGCAGCCACCGACTAGCGGGAGCGGGGAATGAGCAGTTCTTC. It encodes CASSHRLAGAGNEQFF. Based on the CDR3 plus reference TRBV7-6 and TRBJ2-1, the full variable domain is GAGVSQSPRYKVTKRGQDVALRCDPISGHVSLYWYRQALGQGPEFLTYFNYEAQQDKSGLPNDRFSAERPEGSISTLTIQRTEQRDSAMYRCASSHRLAGAGNEQFFGPGTRLTVL.

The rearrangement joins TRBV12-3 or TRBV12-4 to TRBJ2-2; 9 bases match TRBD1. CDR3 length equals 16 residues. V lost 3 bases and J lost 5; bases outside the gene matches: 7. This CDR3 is CASSFAGTGFTGELFF. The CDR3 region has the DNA TGTGCCAGCAGTTTCGCCGGGACAGGGTTTACCGGGGAGCTGTTTTTT.

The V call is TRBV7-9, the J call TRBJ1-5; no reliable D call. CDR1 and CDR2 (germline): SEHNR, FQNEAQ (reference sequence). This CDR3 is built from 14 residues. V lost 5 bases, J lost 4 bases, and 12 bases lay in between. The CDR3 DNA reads TGTGCCAGCAGCCCGCAGGCGGGGAATCAGCCCCAGCATTTT. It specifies CASSPQAGNQPQHF.

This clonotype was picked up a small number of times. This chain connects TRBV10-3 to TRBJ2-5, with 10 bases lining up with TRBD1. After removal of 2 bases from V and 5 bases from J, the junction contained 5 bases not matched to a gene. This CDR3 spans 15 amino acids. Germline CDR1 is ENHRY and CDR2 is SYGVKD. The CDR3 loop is CAISEPDRGRETQYF. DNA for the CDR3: TGTGCCATCAGTGAGCCGGACAGGGGGAGGGAGACCCAGTACTTC.

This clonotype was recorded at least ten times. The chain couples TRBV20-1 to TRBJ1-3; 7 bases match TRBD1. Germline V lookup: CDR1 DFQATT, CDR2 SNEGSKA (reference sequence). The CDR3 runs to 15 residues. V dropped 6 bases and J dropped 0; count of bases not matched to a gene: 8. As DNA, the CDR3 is TGCAGTGCACCGGACAGGCTCTCCTCTGGAAACACCATATATTTT. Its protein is CSAPDRLSSGNTIYF.

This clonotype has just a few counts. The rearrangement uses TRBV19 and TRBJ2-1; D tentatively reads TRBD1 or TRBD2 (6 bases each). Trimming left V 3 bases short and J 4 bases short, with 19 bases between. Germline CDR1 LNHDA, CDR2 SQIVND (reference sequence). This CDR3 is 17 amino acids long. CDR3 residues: CASSMGGSVYQYNEQFF. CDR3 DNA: TGTGCCAGTAGTATGGGGGGCAGCGTGTACCAGTACAATGAGCAGTTCTTC.

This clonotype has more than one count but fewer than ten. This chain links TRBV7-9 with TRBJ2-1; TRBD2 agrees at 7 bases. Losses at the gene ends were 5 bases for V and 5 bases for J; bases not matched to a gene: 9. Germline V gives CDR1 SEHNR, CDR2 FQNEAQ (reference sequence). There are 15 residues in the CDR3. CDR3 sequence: CASSQGASGNNEQFF. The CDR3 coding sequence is TGTGCCAGCAGCCAAGGGGCTAGCGGTAACAATGAGCAGTTCTTC.

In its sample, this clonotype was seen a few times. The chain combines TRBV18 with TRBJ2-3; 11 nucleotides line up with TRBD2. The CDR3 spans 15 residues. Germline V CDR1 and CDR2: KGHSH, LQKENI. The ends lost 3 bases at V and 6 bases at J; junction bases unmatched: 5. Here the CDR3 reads CASSPSLAGGDTQYF. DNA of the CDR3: TGTGCCAGCTCACCGTCGCTAGCGGGAGGTGATACGCAGTATTTT. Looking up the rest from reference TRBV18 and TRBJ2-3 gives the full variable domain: NAGVMQNPRHLVRRRGQEARLRCSPMKGHSHVYWYRQLPEEGLKFMVYLQKENIIDESGMPKERFSAEFPKEGPSILRIQQVVRGDSAAYFCASSPSLAGGDTQYFGPGTRLTVL.

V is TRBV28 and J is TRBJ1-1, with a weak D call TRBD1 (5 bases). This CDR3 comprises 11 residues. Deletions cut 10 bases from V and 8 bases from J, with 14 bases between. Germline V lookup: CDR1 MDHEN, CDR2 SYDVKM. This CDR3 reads CATLMRDEAFF. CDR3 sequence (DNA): TGTGCCACCTTAATGCGGGACGAAGCTTTCTTT.

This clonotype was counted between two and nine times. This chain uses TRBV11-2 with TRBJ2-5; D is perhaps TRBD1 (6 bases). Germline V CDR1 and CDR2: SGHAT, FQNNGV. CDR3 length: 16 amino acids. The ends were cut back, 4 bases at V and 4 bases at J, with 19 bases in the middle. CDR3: CASSSYSRTTGETQYF. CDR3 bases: TGTGCCAGCAGCTCCTATAGCCGCACGACAGGAGAGACCCAGTACTTC.

CDR3 nucleotides: TGCGCCAGCAGCGGCTGGGGTGGCAATGAGCAGTTCTTC. Protein: CASSGWGGNEQFF. The V and J genes are TRBV5-1 and TRBJ2-1; D call uncertain. The CDR3 covers 13 residues. Germline V lookup: CDR1 SGHRS, CDR2 YFSETQ. V shed 4 bases and J shed 6 bases, with 11 bases lying between them.

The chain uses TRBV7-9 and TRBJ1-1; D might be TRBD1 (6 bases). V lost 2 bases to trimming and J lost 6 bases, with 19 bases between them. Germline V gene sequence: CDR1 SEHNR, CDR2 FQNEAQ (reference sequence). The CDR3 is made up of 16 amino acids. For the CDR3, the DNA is TGTGCCAGCAGCTTAACCGGGGGCAAAAGCGGGGCTGAAGCTTTCTTT. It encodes CASSLTGGKSGAEAFF. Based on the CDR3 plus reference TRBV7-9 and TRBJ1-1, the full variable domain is DTGVSQNPRHKITKRGQNVTFRCDPISEHNRLYWYRQTLGQGPEFLTYFQNEAQLEKSRLLSDRFSAERPKGSFSTLEIQRTEQGDSAMYLCASSLTGGKSGAEAFFGQGTRLTVV.

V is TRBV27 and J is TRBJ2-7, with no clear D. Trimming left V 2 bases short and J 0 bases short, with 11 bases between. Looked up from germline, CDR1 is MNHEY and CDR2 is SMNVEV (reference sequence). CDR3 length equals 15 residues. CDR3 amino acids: CASSLLLRSSYEQYF. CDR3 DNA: TGTGCCAGCAGTTTACTTCTCAGGAGCTCCTACGAGCAGTACTTC.

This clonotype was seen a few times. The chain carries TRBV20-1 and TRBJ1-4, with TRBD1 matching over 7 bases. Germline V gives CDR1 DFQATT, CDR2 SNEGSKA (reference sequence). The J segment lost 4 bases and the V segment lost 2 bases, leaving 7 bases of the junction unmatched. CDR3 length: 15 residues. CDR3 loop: CSARTGQQSNEKLFF. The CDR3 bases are TGCAGTGCTAGAACGGGACAGCAAAGTAATGAAAAACTGTTTTTT.

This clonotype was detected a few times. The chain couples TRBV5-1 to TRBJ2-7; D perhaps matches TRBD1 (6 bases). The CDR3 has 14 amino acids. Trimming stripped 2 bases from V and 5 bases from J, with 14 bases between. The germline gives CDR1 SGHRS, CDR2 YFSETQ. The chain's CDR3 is CASSFRGPVHEQYF. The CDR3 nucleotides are TGCGCCAGCAGCTTCAGGGGACCCGTGCACGAGCAGTACTTC.

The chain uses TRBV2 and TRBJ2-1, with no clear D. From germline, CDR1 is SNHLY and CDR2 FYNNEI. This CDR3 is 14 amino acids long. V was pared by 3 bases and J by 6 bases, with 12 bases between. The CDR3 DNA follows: TGTGCCAGCAGTGACCTGATTATCGGCAATGAGCAGTTCTTC. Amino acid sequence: CASSDLIIGNEQFF.

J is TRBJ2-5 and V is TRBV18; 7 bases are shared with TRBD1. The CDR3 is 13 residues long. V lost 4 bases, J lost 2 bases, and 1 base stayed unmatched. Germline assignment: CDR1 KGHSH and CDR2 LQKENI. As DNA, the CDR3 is TGTGCCAGCTCACAGGGGGCACAAGAGACCCAGTACTTC. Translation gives CASSQGAQETQYF.

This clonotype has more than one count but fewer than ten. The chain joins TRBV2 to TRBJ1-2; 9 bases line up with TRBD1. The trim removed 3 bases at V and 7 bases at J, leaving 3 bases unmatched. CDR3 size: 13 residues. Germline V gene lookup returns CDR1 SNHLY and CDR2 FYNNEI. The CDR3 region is CASSDGTGLGYTF. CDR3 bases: TGTGCCAGCAGTGATGGGACAGGGCTTGGCTACACCTTC.

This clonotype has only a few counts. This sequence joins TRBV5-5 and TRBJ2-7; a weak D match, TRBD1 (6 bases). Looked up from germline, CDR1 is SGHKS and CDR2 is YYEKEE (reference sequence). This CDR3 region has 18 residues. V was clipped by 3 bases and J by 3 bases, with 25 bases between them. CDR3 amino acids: CASSSMPDGTLPYYEQYF. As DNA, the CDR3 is TGTGCCAGCAGCTCGATGCCTGACGGGACACTCCCTTACTACGAGCAGTACTTC.

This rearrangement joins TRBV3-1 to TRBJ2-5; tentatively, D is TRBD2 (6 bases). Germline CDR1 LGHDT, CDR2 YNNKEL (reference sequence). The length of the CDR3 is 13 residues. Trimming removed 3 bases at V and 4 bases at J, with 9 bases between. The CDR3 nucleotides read TGTGCCAGCAGCCATGGGACTTCAGAGACCCAGTACTTC. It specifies CASSHGTSETQYF.

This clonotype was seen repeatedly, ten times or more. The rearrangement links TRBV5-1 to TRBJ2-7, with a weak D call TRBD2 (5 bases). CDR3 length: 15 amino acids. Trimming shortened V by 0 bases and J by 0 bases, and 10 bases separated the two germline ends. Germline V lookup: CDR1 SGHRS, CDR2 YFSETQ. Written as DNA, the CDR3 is TGCGCCAGCAGCTTGGCGGGGAAATTCTCCTACGAGCAGTACTTC. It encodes CASSLAGKFSYEQYF. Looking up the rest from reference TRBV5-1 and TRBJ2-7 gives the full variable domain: KAGVTQTPRYLIKTRGQQVTLSCSPISGHRSVSWYQQTPGQGLQFLFEYFSETQRNKGNFPGRFSGRQFSNSRSEMNVSTLELGDSALYLCASSLAGKFSYEQYFGPGTRLTVT.

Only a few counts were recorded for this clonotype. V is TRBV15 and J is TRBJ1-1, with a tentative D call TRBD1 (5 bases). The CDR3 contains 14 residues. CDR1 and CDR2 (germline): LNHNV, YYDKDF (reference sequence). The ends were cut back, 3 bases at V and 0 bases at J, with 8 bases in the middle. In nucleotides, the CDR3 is TGTGCCACCAGCAGGGGACTGTTGAACACTGAAGCTTTCTTT. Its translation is CATSRGLLNTEAFF. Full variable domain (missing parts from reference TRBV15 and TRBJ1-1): DAMVIQNPRYQVTQFGKPVTLSCSQTLNHNVMYWYQQKSSQAPKLLFHYYDKDFNNEADTPDNFQSRRPNTSFCFLDIRSPGLGDTAMYLCATSRGLLNTEAFFGQGTRLTVV.